This T cell receptor beta chain emerged from a study of shared clonotypes between healthy human individuals. Study background: CD4 naive and CD4 memory each took three plates per donor, while CD8 naive took two and CD8 memory one. The study, taken as a whole, reports: Collection of samples was limited to blood; tissue repertoires likely differ.

This CDR3 is 15 amino acids long. Germline CDR1 is SGHRS and CDR2 is YFSETQ. Deletions cut 4 bases from V and 3 bases from J, with 17 bases between. A deep-level run was used for the assay. Sorted-subset replicate PCRs used roughly 210 ng of genomic DNA. This amount corresponded to about 30,000 T cell genomes. Measured with immunoSEQ multiplex PCR; TCRdb has only the in-frame clones, and not every one. The sample lists 2.3 million or so clones; about 92% were seen once. Note on this clone: Its antigen is undetermined.

This receptor was obtained from a man between 18 and 35 years old in good health. Some clones in this sample may be carry-over from other donors' samples. The sequencing input was naive CD4+ T cells from PBMCs. Indicated subset: CD45RA+ positively selected. The chain uses TRBV5-1 and TRBJ2-7; no definite D call. CDR3 nucleotides: TGCGCCAGCAGCACAGCCCCCACGTCCCACTACGAGCAGTACTTC. It codes for CASSTAPTSHYEQYF.